This T cell receptor beta chain emerged from a study of early T cells in non-severe SARS-CoV-2 infection. From germline, CDR1 is SGHTA and CDR2 FQGNSA. The CDR3 is 11 amino acids in total, end residues counted. TCRdb redid the calling of the 5' RACE reads with MiXCR, one entry per CDR3 protein. The data contain some 60,000 distinct CDR3 sequences, over 7.5% of them seen just once; the ten biggest clones take up around 8.6%. This clonotype was seen just once. Possible read error: a much larger clone is one base away. The CDR3 ends on some other residue instead of the conserved phenylalanine or tryptophan, so this is likely a read error. The DNA is omitted, as the CDR3 cannot be located on it reliably, and the CDR3 follows TCRdb's listing.

The gene calls are TRBV7-2 and TRBJ2-3; the tabulated D call, TRBD2, remains unverified against the DNA. Sequencing used whole blood. This clonotype was obtained from an adult who was a healthcare worker with PCR-confirmed SARS-CoV-2 infection or an uninfected control (not recorded which). The CDR3 sequence is CASSLEREKYL.